This TCR beta chain originates from a study of T-cell reconstitution after alpha-beta-depleted transplantation in children. The junction had 8 bases not matched to a gene; V was cut back by 3 bases and J by 6 bases. This CDR3 spans 15 amino acids. CDR1 and CDR2 (germline): LNHNV, YYDKDF (reference sequence). Preparation of the TCRbeta library involved a method that used unique molecular identifiers. A single record per CDR3 protein comes from TCRdb applying MiXCR to the PCR reads. The profile covers more than 500,000 distinct CDR3 sequences, with approximately 10% appearing a single time and about 15% taken by the ten largest.

The sequences come from PBMCs, mostly from graft donor cells, collected 180 days after TCRalphabeta/CD19-depleted stem cell transplant. The sequence was obtained from a female patient between 2 and 15 years old who had a stem cell transplant for aplastic anemia, so the T cells may come from the graft donor. This chain links TRBV15 with TRBJ2-1; 7 bases line up with TRBD1. The CDR3 DNA is TGTGCCACCAGCAGGGAAAGGCAGGGGGTCAATGAGCAGTTCTTC. It is translated as CATSRERQGVNEQFF.